These 10 T cell receptor beta chains came from one sample sequenced in a study of blood T cells in healthy people across ages. The authors ran a second PCR of roughly 6 to 12 cycles using a sample-barcoded 5' primer and a J-beta primer mix. From the 5' RACE reads, TCRdb called clonotypes with MiXCR, one entry per CDR3 protein. The sample includes 550,000 to 800,000 distinct CDR3 sequences, more than 20% of them seen just once. The specimen sequenced was blood. Receptors originate from a man in his 70s in good health.

This clonotype was observed a handful of times. The chain employs TRBV5-6 and TRBJ2-7; 12 bases map to TRBD2. This CDR3 contains 16 residues. Germline trimming cut 4 bases from V and 3 bases from J; bases unmatched to any gene: 8. CDR1 SGHDT and CDR2 YYEEEE come from the germline V gene. The CDR3 protein is CASSRRLAGVIYEQYF. DNA of the CDR3: TGTGCCAGCAGCAGGCGACTAGCGGGAGTCATCTACGAGCAGTACTTC.

This sequence joins TRBV29-1 and TRBJ2-1; 9 nucleotides align to TRBD1. Looked up from germline, CDR1 is SQVTM and CDR2 is ANQGSEA. V was clipped by 7 bases and J by 4 bases; unmatched bases: 5. This CDR3 spans 13 amino acids. The CDR3 nucleotides are TGCAGCGGGGGACAGGGTCTATACAATGAGCAGTTCTTC. This translates into CSGGQGLYNEQFF.

The V call is TRBV28, the J call TRBJ2-1, with D hard to call. The J call may be incorrect, as the DNA end agrees better with TRBJ2-7. The germline V gene has CDR1 MDHEN and CDR2 SYDVKM. The CDR3 loop spans 17 amino acids. DNA for the CDR3: TGTGCCAGCAGCCCAACCCTACCAGTGGGCCCCTCCTACGAGCAGTACTTC. This gives the protein CASSPTLPVGPSYEQYF.

This clonotype was found many times. This rearrangement joins TRBV6-2 or TRBV6-3 to TRBJ2-7, with D possibly being TRBD1 (6 bases). Germline V gene lookup returns CDR1 MNHEY and CDR2 SVGEGT. The V and J ends lost 8 bases and 1 base respectively, with 9 bases between them. The CDR3 consists of 12 residues. This CDR3 is CASETGSYEQYF. In DNA form, the CDR3 reads TGTGCCAGCGAGACAGGTTCCTACGAGCAGTACTTC.

This sequence joins TRBV2 and TRBJ2-3; D gene ambiguous. Germline V lookup: CDR1 SNHLY, CDR2 FYNNEI. The germline V and J ends were trimmed by 6 bases and 0 bases, with 10 bases remaining between them. This CDR3 region has 14 residues. CDR3 region: CASSVTSSTDTQYF. The CDR3 coding sequence is TGTGCCAGCAGCGTGACATCTAGCACAGATACGCAGTATTTT.

J is TRBJ2-7 and V is TRBV12-3 or TRBV12-4; 8 positions agree with TRBD2. V shed 6 bases, J shed 1 base, and the junction held 5 bases outside the gene matches. The CDR3 runs to 14 residues. The CDR3 bases are TGTGCCAGCAGGCCAGCGGGAGAGTCCTACGAGCAGTACTTC. Protein: CASRPAGESYEQYF.

This clonotype was seen a few times. V usage is TRBV6-2 or TRBV6-3 and J usage is TRBJ2-1, with 11 nucleotides matching TRBD2. The V segment lost 6 bases and the J segment 0 bases; nucleotides outside the gene matches: 7. The CDR3 length is 17 residues. In germline, CDR1 is MNHEY, CDR2 SVGEGT. The CDR3 DNA reads TGTGCCAGCAGCGGGACTAGCGGAATTAGCTCCTACAATGAGCAGTTCTTC. As protein: CASSGTSGISSYNEQFF.

The rearrangement links TRBV9 to TRBJ2-7; no definite D call. The germline gives CDR1 SGDLS, CDR2 YYNGEE. The CDR3 totals 14 residues. Trimming shortened V by 4 bases and J by 0 bases, and 11 bases separated the two germline ends. CDR3 amino acids: CASSPRPSSYEQYV. The CDR3 DNA reads TGTGCCAGCAGCCCCCGTCCAAGCTCCTACGAGCAGTACGTC.

This clonotype was counted between two and nine times. The J gene is TRBJ1-5, the V gene TRBV7-9, with 8 nucleotides matching TRBD1. There are 15 residues in the CDR3. V dropped 5 bases and J dropped 4; count of bases not matched to a gene: 7. Germline loops: CDR1 SEHNR, CDR2 FQNEAQ (reference sequence). DNA of the CDR3: TGTGCCAGCAGCAAAGGGACAGGTGAGAATCAGCCCCAGCATTTT. It specifies CASSKGTGENQPQHF. Based on the CDR3 plus reference TRBV7-9 and TRBJ1-5, the full variable domain is DTGVSQNPRHKITKRGQNVTFRCDPISEHNRLYWYRQTLGQGPEFLTYFQNEAQLEKSRLLSDRFSAERPKGSFSTLEIQRTEQGDSAMYLCASSKGTGENQPQHFGDGTRLSIL.

This clonotype was counted between two and nine times. The rearrangement uses TRBV19 and TRBJ2-6; no firm D call. CDR3 length equals 15 residues. In germline, CDR1 is LNHDA, CDR2 SQIVND (reference sequence). V lost 9 bases and J lost 4, with 16 bases in between. The DNA for the CDR3 is TGTGCCAGCTCCGACCGAGGACGGGGGGCCAACGTCCTGACTTTC. Encoded protein: CASSDRGRGANVLTF.